Shown below are 5 T cell receptor beta chains from a single sample sequenced in a study of early T cells in non-severe SARS-CoV-2 infection. TCRdb analysed the 5' RACE reads with MiXCR anew, one entry per CDR3 protein. The sample lists approximately 47,000 distinct CDR3 sequences, about 6% occurring once. This sample comprised whole blood, obtained at baseline. These receptors were taken from an adult who was a healthcare worker with PCR-confirmed SARS-CoV-2 infection or an uninfected control (not recorded which).

This clonotype was seen ten or more times. The rearrangement uses TRBV11-2 and TRBJ2-1; D ambiguous. V was shortened by 2 bases and J by 4 bases, with 6 bases between the two germline ends. Germline loops: CDR1 SGHAT, CDR2 FQNNGV. This CDR3 region has 13 residues. DNA for the CDR3: TGTGCCAGCAGCTTACGTAGGTACAATGAGCAGTTCTTC. Its protein product is CASSLRRYNEQFF.

This clonotype was observed a handful of times. The chain joins TRBV5-1 to TRBJ2-7; D may match TRBD1 or TRBD2 (6 bases each). Germline CDR1 and CDR2: SGHRS and YFSETQ. The V and J ends lost 0 bases and 4 bases respectively, with 17 bases between them. The CDR3 spans 16 residues. The CDR3 protein is CASSLGQVVSGYEQYF. Written as DNA, the CDR3 is TGCGCCAGCAGCTTGGGACAGGTGGTTAGCGGTTACGAGCAGTACTTC.

The rearrangement uses TRBV6-2 or TRBV6-3 and TRBJ2-1; no definite D call. Trimming left V 4 bases short and J 5 bases short, with 12 bases between. The CDR3 has 14 amino acids. Germline CDR1 and CDR2: MNHEY and SVGEGT. The CDR3 protein is CASSFFSGDNEQFF. Written as DNA, the CDR3 is TGTGCCAGCAGTTTTTTCTCCGGCGACAATGAGCAGTTCTTC.

This clonotype was recorded many times. The chain joins TRBV7-6 to TRBJ2-2, with 8 bases that match TRBD1. The CDR3 runs to 15 residues. V shed 5 bases, J shed 7 bases, and the junction held 9 bases outside the gene matches. Germline V gives CDR1 SGHVS, CDR2 FNYEAQ. The CDR3 DNA sequence: TGTGCCAGCAGCCAGACAGGACAGGGAGACGGGGAGCTGTTTTTT. Translating it yields CASSQTGQGDGELFF.

This clonotype occurred many times. The gene calls are TRBV4-2 and TRBJ2-3; D perhaps matches TRBD2 (5 bases). CDR3 length: 16 amino acids. Germline loops: CDR1 LGHNA, CDR2 YNFKEQ. V lost 0 bases and J lost 8, with 18 bases in between. The CDR3 nucleotides read TGTGCCAGCAGCCAAGATGGGCCCCCCCGTGGGAGTACGCAGTATTTT. This sequence encodes CASSQDGPPRGSTQYF.